This entry lists 10 T cell receptor beta chains sequenced from one sample in a study of T cell responses to AZD1222 COVID-19 vaccine. The assay was immunoSEQ multiplex PCR, and TCRdb's table has in-frame clones only and misses some. Here the sample spans over 75,000 clones, 70% to 90% being singletons. The source material was peripheral blood, sampled 28 days after the second AZD1222 dose. Every receptor here comes from an adult who received the AZD1222 COVID-19 vaccine.

There are a few counts of this clone. The rearrangement links TRBV4-2 to TRBJ2-7, with 7 nucleotides matching TRBD1. Germline CDR1 reads LGHNA; CDR2 reads YNFKEQ. The V and J ends lost 1 base and 3 bases, in that order; junction bases with no gene match: 3. There are 14 residues in the CDR3. The CDR3 sequence is CASSQGQGDYEQYF. DNA of the CDR3: TGTGCCAGCAGCCAAGGACAGGGCGACTACGAGCAGTACTTC.

The chain uses TRBV14 and TRBJ1-1; no clear D. This CDR3 is built from 15 residues. The V gene lost 3 bases and the J gene lost 2 bases, with 13 bases spanning the gap. CDR1 and CDR2 (germline): SGHDN, FVKESK. The CDR3 DNA reads TGTGCCAGCAGCCAGTGGGCAAATTCTAACACTGAAGCTTTCTTT. Protein product: CASSQWANSNTEAFF.

In this sample, this clone turned up once. The rearrangement links TRBV11-3 to TRBJ1-1, with 9 bases aligning to TRBD1. This CDR3 spans 14 amino acids. Germline V gene lookup returns CDR1 SGHNT and CDR2 YENEEA. Germline trimming cut 5 bases from V and 1 base from J; bases unmatched to any gene: 2. As DNA, the CDR3 is TGTGCCAGCAGCCGGGGACAGGGGAACACTGAAGCTTTCTTT. This gives the protein CASSRGQGNTEAFF.

The chain recombines TRBV9 with TRBJ2-1; D possibly corresponds to TRBD1 (5 bases). V lost 6 bases, J lost 1 base, and 8 bases lay in between. Germline CDR1 reads SGDLS; CDR2 reads YYNGEE. This CDR3 contains 13 residues. For the CDR3, the DNA is TGTGCCAGCACCAGGACATCCTACAATGAGCAGTTCTTC. Protein: CASTRTSYNEQFF.

The rearrangement links TRBV24-1 to TRBJ2-3, with 9 bases identical to TRBD2. With V trimmed by 5 bases and J by 2 bases, 7 bases remained unmatched. The CDR3 has 16 residues. CDR1 is KGHDR, CDR2 SFDVKD, per germline. The CDR3 spells CATSVDGGGDTDTQYF. The CDR3 bases are TGTGCCACCAGTGTCGATGGCGGGGGGGACACAGATACGCAGTATTTT.

This sequence joins TRBV27 and TRBJ2-5; TRBD2 matches at 8 bases. The CDR3 sequence is 16 residues long. Per the germline V gene, CDR1 is MNHEY and CDR2 is SMNVEV (reference sequence). V shed 5 bases and J 1 base; nucleotides not matched to a gene: 9. The CDR3 coding sequence is TGTGCCAGCAGTCCCTGGGTAGCGGGGCTCCAAGAGACCCAGTACTTC. It specifies CASSPWVAGLQETQYF.

The J gene is TRBJ2-5, the V gene TRBV24-1; 7 nucleotides agree with TRBD1. Germline CDR1 is KGHDR and CDR2 is SFDVKD. The CDR3 contains 17 residues. Germline trimming cut 5 bases from V and 2 bases from J; bases unmatched to any gene: 13. CDR3 DNA sequence: TGTGCCACCAGTGCCGGGACGACGCCGGGACAGCAAGAGACCCAGTACTTC. It specifies CATSAGTTPGQQETQYF.

Comments on this clone: The identical CDR3 is also encoded by other nucleotide sequences in the sample. The chain combines TRBV5-1 with TRBJ1-4, with TRBD1 matching 8 bases. The length of the CDR3 is 14 residues. J lost 8 bases, V lost 2 bases, and 5 bases had no gene match. Germline-derived CDR1 and CDR2 are SGHRS and YFSETQ. CDR3 in DNA: TGCGCCAGCAGCTTCGGACAGGGTCGCGAAAAACTGTTTTTT. This gives the protein CASSFGQGREKLFF. Combining the CDR3 with reference TRBV5-1 and TRBJ1-4 gives the whole variable domain KAGVTQTPRYLIKTRGQQVTLSCSPISGHRSVSWYQQTPGQGLQFLFEYFSETQRNKGNFPGRFSGRQFSNSRSEMNVSTLELGDSALYLCASSFGQGREKLFFGSGTQLSVL.

The CDR3 here is CASSDLGTLGGNTIYF. The CDR3 DNA reads TGTGCCAGCAGTGACCTCGGGACCTTAGGTGGAAACACCATATATTTT. This sequence joins TRBV2 and TRBJ1-3, with D maybe TRBD1 (5 bases). V was clipped by 3 bases and J by 3 bases, with 15 bases between them. CDR1 and CDR2 from the germline V gene are SNHLY and FYNNEI. This CDR3 region has 16 residues. Based on the CDR3 plus reference TRBV2 and TRBJ1-3, the full variable domain is EPEVTQTPSHQVTQMGQEVILRCVPISNHLYFYWYRQILGQKVEFLVSFYNNEISEKSEIFDDQFSVERPDGSNFTLKIRSTKLEDSAMYFCASSDLGTLGGNTIYFGEGSWLTVV.

J is TRBJ1-1 and V is TRBV29-1; D is unclear. From germline, CDR1 is SQVTM and CDR2 ANQGSEA. The CDR3 length is 13 residues. V shed 0 bases and J shed 0 bases, with 5 bases lying between them. The CDR3 bases are TGCAGCGTTGAAGACAGCGTGAACACTGAAGCTTTCTTT. Protein product: CSVEDSVNTEAFF.